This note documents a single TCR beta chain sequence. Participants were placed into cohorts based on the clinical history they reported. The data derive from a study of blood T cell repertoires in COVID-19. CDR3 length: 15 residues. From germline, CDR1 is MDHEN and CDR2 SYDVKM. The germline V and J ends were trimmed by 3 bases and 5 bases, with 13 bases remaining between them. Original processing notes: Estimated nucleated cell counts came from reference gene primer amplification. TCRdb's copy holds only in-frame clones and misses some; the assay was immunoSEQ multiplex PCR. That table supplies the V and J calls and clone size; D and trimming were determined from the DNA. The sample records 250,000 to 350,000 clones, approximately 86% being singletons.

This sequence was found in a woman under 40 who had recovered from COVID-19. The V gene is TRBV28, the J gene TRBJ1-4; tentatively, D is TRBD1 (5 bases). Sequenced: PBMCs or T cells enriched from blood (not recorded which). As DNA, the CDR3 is TGTGCCAGCAGTTTTGGAGGGGCAGTAAATGAAAAACTGTTTTTT. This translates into CASSFGGAVNEKLFF.